Shown below are 25 T cell receptor beta chains from a single sample sequenced in a study of OX40 agonist ivuxolimab in advanced cancers. The protocol used for the library was the immunoSEQ multiplex PCR assay. Sourced from immuneACCESS, this table was stored by TCRdb with only in-frame sequences that have V and J called. A share of the clones is absent; for the studies checked, an unresolved V gene accounts for under half, and the remainder has no known explanation. The table for this sample lists tens of thousands of clones; around 91% of them were counted only once. Under 20% of the sample rests with the top ten. The source material was CD4+ or CD8+ T cells sorted from blood, sampled in a trial of the OX40 agonist ivuxolimab. These receptors were obtained from an adult with an advanced solid tumor such as melanoma, head and neck, liver or kidney cancer.

This clone occurred a few times. V usage is TRBV28 and J usage is TRBJ2-1, with D possibly matching TRBD1 (5 bases). The V gene's germline CDR1 is MDHEN and CDR2 SYDVKM. The CDR3 is 16 amino acids. Trimming removed 5 bases at V and 5 bases at J, with 19 bases between. This chain's CDR3 is CASSLGAEFLNNEQFF. The CDR3, as DNA: TGTGCCAGCAGTCTAGGGGCTGAATTCCTGAACAATGAGCAGTTCTTC.

The V gene is TRBV23-1, the J gene TRBJ1-5, with D possibly being TRBD1 (6 bases). TRBV23-1 is reported as an ORF; its role is uncertain. V lost 1 base and J 3 bases, leaving 25 bases between the germline ends. The CDR3 totals 20 residues. CDR3 bases: TGCGCCAGCAGTCAATGTTTGCCCTCGGGTTCGGGACACTCCAATCAGCCCCAGCATTTT. Amino acids: CASSQCLPSGSGHSNQPQHF.

The chain couples TRBV6-5 to TRBJ2-5, with D perhaps TRBD1 or TRBD2 (5 bases each). CDR1 MNHEY and CDR2 SVGAGI come from the germline V gene. The CDR3 is 14 amino acids. V lost 2 bases and J 4 bases, leaving 11 bases between the germline ends. CDR3 amino acids: CASSYVKRGETQYF. CDR3 in DNA: TGTGCCAGCAGTTACGTGAAGAGGGGAGAGACCCAGTACTTC.

This clone was seen only once. The rearrangement uses TRBV11-2 and TRBJ2-3, with unresolved D. This CDR3 spans 13 amino acids. Germline loops: CDR1 SGHAT, CDR2 FQNNGV. The germline V and J ends were trimmed by 7 bases and 4 bases, with 12 bases remaining between them. The CDR3 DNA reads as TGTGCCAGCAATCCAGATCCCCCAGATACGCAGTATTTT. It yields the protein CASNPDPPDTQYF.

The J gene is TRBJ2-3, the V gene TRBV5-1; 7 bases align to TRBD2. CDR3 length equals 15 residues. V lost 1 base to trimming and J lost 4 bases; unmatched junction nucleotides: 6. CDR1 and CDR2 (germline): SGHRS, YFSETQ. The CDR3 loop reads CASSLQGGFADTQYF. The CDR3 DNA reads as TGCGCCAGCAGCTTGCAGGGAGGGTTCGCAGATACGCAGTATTTT.

This rearrangement joins TRBV4-3 to TRBJ2-2; D tentatively fits TRBD1 or TRBD2 (6 bases each). This CDR3 spans 15 amino acids. Trimming pared 4 bases from V and 8 bases from J, leaving 17 bases between. Germline values: CDR1 LGHNA, CDR2 YSLEER. CDR3 bases: TGCGCCAGCAGCCTCGTGACAGGAGGGGTAGGGGAGCTGTTTTTT. Its translation: CASSLVTGGVGELFF.

The CDR3 DNA reads as TGTGCCTGGAGGATCGCGACGGGGGGTTTGACTGAAGCTTTCTTT. It encodes CAWRIATGGLTEAFF. The chain recombines TRBV30 with TRBJ1-1; D perhaps matches TRBD1 (5 bases). V was trimmed by 3 bases and J by 5 bases, leaving 19 bases between them. The length of the CDR3 is 15 residues. Looked up from germline, CDR1 is GTSNPN and CDR2 is SVGIG (reference sequence).

This clone was seen once. The chain has TRBV6-5 and TRBJ2-1; 7 positions match TRBD2. Germline lookup yields CDR1 MNHEY and CDR2 SVGAGI. The CDR3 loop spans 15 amino acids. J was trimmed by 8 bases and V by 2 bases; bases with no gene match: 9. Here the CDR3 reads CASSYGGRVGDEQFF. The CDR3 DNA is TGTGCCAGCAGTTACGGAGGGAGGGTTGGCGATGAGCAGTTCTTC.

Points on this clone: The junction does not match germline at one end; this may be a read error. CDR3 loop: CASSLGDRSYNEQFF. The CDR3 region has the DNA TGTGCTAGCAGCTTAGGGGACAGGAGTTACAATGAGCAGTTCTTC. The chain employs TRBV7-7 and TRBJ2-1, with 8 nucleotides matching TRBD1. The CDR3 length is 15 residues. CDR1 is SSHAT and CDR2 is FNYEAQ in the germline V gene (reference sequence).

The chain recombines TRBV28 with TRBJ2-1; D is unresolved. Germline CDR1 and CDR2: MDHEN and SYDVKM. The CDR3 covers 14 residues. Trimming removed 10 bases from V and 0 bases from J, with 13 bases in between. The CDR3 reads CATAPYSSYNEQFF. The CDR3 coding sequence is TGTGCCACAGCGCCCTACTCCTCCTACAATGAGCAGTTCTTC. The variable domain in full, completed from reference TRBV28 and TRBJ2-1, reads DVKVTQSSRYLVKRTGEKVFLECVQDMDHENMFWYRQDPGLGLRLIYFSYDVKMKEKGDIPEGYSVSREKKERFSLILESASTNQTSMYLCATAPYSSYNEQFFGPGTRLTVL.

The V gene is TRBV28, the J gene TRBJ2-4, with a weak D call TRBD2 (5 bases). Germline-derived CDR1 and CDR2 are MDHEN and SYDVKM. V was clipped by 10 bases and J by 1 base, with 20 bases between them. The CDR3 consists of 16 residues. The CDR3 protein is CATESRALSAKNIQYF. In DNA form, the CDR3 reads TGTGCCACGGAATCGAGGGCCTTGTCTGCCAAAAACATTCAGTACTTC. Combining the CDR3 with reference TRBV28 and TRBJ2-4 gives the whole variable domain DVKVTQSSRYLVKRTGEKVFLECVQDMDHENMFWYRQDPGLGLRLIYFSYDVKMKEKGDIPEGYSVSREKKERFSLILESASTNQTSMYLCATESRALSAKNIQYFGAGTRLSVL.

The V gene is TRBV15, the J gene TRBJ2-1; D may correspond to TRBD1 or TRBD2 (5 bases each). This CDR3 spans 16 amino acids. Between the trimmed V and J ends, which lost 8 bases and 1 base, there was a span of 18 bases. Germline V gene lookup returns CDR1 LNHNV and CDR2 YYDKDF (reference sequence). The CDR3 DNA follows: TGTGCCACCCACACTAAGCATGGGGGATCCTACAATGAGCAGTTCTTC. This encodes CATHTKHGGSYNEQFF.

This clone has just one count. The chain has TRBV10-3 and TRBJ2-1, with D possibly being TRBD1 (6 bases). Looked up from germline, CDR1 is ENHRY and CDR2 is SYGVKD. V dropped 10 bases and J dropped 4 bases, with 20 bases sitting between them. This CDR3 spans 15 amino acids. As DNA, the CDR3 is TGTGCCACACAAAACGCAGACCAGGGGTACAATGAGCAGTTCTTC. This translates into CATQNADQGYNEQFF.

V gene TRBV27 combines with J gene TRBJ2-3; 11 bases fit TRBD2. Per the germline V gene, CDR1 is MNHEY and CDR2 is SMNVEV (reference sequence). J lost 5 bases, V lost 6 bases, and 10 bases had no gene match. The length of the CDR3 is 16 residues. Here the CDR3 reads CASSLAGGAWGDTQYF. Here the CDR3 DNA reads TGTGCCAGCAGCTTAGCGGGAGGGGCCTGGGGAGATACGCAGTATTTT.

This rearrangement joins TRBV5-1 to TRBJ2-1; 7 bases map to TRBD1. The V gene's germline CDR1 is SGHRS and CDR2 YFSETQ. V gave up 0 bases and J gave up 10 bases; unmatched junction bases: 7. The CDR3 covers 14 residues. CDR3 nucleotide sequence: TGCGCCAGCAGCTTGGCCTTACAGGGGTACGAGCAGTTCTTC. Translated, it gives CASSLALQGYEQFF.

This chain links TRBV4-1 with TRBJ2-7, with D unclear. The CDR3 length is 15 residues. Germline loops: CDR1 MGHRA, CDR2 YSYEKL. Deletions cut 0 bases from V and 3 bases from J, with 12 bases between. The CDR3 nucleotides read TGCGCCAGCAGCCAAGACCCCTCCTTAAACTACGAGCAGTACTTC. Encoded protein: CASSQDPSLNYEQYF.

CDR3 in amino acids: CASIKRLAGGYEQFF. The CDR3 region has the DNA TGTGCCAGCATCAAAAGACTAGCGGGAGGCTATGAGCAGTTCTTC. This chain connects TRBV13 to TRBJ2-1; TRBD2 aligns across 13 bases. Germline V gives CDR1 PRHDT, CDR2 FYEKMQ (reference sequence). The CDR3 has 15 residues. Germline trimming cut 7 bases from V and 8 bases from J; bases unmatched to any gene: 8.

V is TRBV28 and J is TRBJ1-5; D is possibly TRBD1 (5 bases). V was cut by 2 bases and J by 2 bases, with 10 bases left in between. Germline lookup yields CDR1 MDHEN and CDR2 SYDVKM. The CDR3 loop spans 15 amino acids. CDR3: CASSLQGLGNQPQHF. CDR3 sequence (DNA): TGTGCCAGCAGTTTACAGGGTTTGGGCAATCAGCCCCAGCATTTT.

The gene calls are TRBV5-1 and TRBJ2-2; TRBD2 matches at 8 bases. From germline, CDR1 is SGHRS and CDR2 YFSETQ. The CDR3 length is 14 residues. The V gene end was trimmed by 0 bases and the J gene end by 6 bases; junction bases not matched to a gene: 1. The CDR3 is CASSLDGGAGELFF. The CDR3 DNA sequence: TGCGCCAGCAGCTTGGACGGGGGGGCCGGGGAGCTGTTTTTT. The variable domain in full, with the rest retrieved from reference TRBV5-1 and TRBJ2-2, is KAGVTQTPRYLIKTRGQQVTLSCSPISGHRSVSWYQQTPGQGLQFLFEYFSETQRNKGNFPGRFSGRQFSNSRSEMNVSTLELGDSALYLCASSLDGGAGELFFGEGSRLTVL.

The V and J genes are TRBV7-8 and TRBJ2-7, with a possible D match to TRBD1 (5 bases). Trimming took off 5 bases at V and 6 bases at J, with 11 bases between the two ends. The CDR3 consists of 12 residues. Germline loops: CDR1 SGHVS, CDR2 FQNEAQ. The CDR3 DNA is TGTGCCAGCAGCATCAGGGTGGGCGAGCAGTACTTC. It specifies CASSIRVGEQYF.

The chain is built from TRBV4-1 and TRBJ2-7; no clear D gene. Germline V gives CDR1 MGHRA, CDR2 YSYEKL. This CDR3 has 16 amino acids. Trimming removed 0 bases at V and 2 bases at J, with 14 bases between. CDR3 residues: CASSQDRVGSAYEQYF. The CDR3 nucleotides are TGCGCCAGCAGCCAAGATCGTGTGGGCAGCGCCTACGAGCAGTACTTC.

This clone was counted once. The chain links TRBV2 to TRBJ2-2; D not resolved. The germline CDR1 and CDR2 sequences are SNHLY and FYNNEI. This CDR3 contains 14 residues. Trimming removed 8 bases at V and 3 bases at J, with 13 bases between. In DNA, the CDR3 is TGTGCCAGCCTTTCGCGGCCCGACACCGGGGAGCTGTTTTTT. Protein product: CASLSRPDTGELFF.

This rearrangement joins TRBV4-2 to TRBJ2-3; 10 bases are shared with TRBD2. The J segment lost 0 bases and the V segment lost 3 bases, leaving 0 bases of the junction unmatched. The germline gives CDR1 LGHNA, CDR2 YNFKEQ. The CDR3 totals 15 residues. Written as DNA, the CDR3 is TGTGCCAGCAGCCAGACTAGCGGGAGCACAGATACGCAGTATTTT. It codes for CASSQTSGSTDTQYF.

This chain connects TRBV6-5 to TRBJ2-3; D gene ambiguous. The CDR3 runs to 15 residues. Germline V CDR1 and CDR2: MNHEY, SVGAGI. Trimming cost V 2 bases and J 4 bases, with 13 bases left between them. The CDR3 region is CASSYSRDVPDTQYF. The CDR3 DNA reads TGTGCCAGCAGTTACAGTCGTGATGTTCCAGATACGCAGTATTTT.

The CDR3 region has the DNA TGCGCCAGCAGCCCGGGGGACTCCCGGGGGAACAATGAGCAGTTCTTC. It specifies CASSPGDSRGNNEQFF. The genes are TRBV4-1 and TRBJ2-1; a weak D match, TRBD2 (6 bases). Trimming removed 4 bases at V and 5 bases at J, with 18 bases between. Germline CDR1 reads MGHRA; CDR2 reads YSYEKL. The CDR3 extends over 16 amino acids.